A selection of T cell receptor beta chains follows, all from one sample in a study of cytomegalovirus exposure and HLA in healthy donors. Method: immunoSEQ multiplex PCR; TCRdb's copy keeps in-frame clones and lacks some. The sample records about 120,000 clones, over 70% being singletons. Sequencing was performed on PBMCs. The receptors come from a man aged 18 to 30 in good health and CMV-seropositive. CDR3s include the opening cysteine and the closing phenylalanine or tryptophan. D genes are given only for firm matches. Clone size is given for some rows only: seen once, a few or many times, or a class if the clone is expanded.

clone_size j_call v_call cdr3_length d_call cdr3_nt cdr3_aa
once TRBJ2-2 TRBV19 16 TRBD2 TGTGCCAGTAGTAATTTCGGCGGGGGGGCAACCGGGGAGCTGTTTTTT CASSNFGGGATGELFF
few TRBJ2-1 TRBV4-1 13 . TGCGCCAGCACTCTAGAGGGTAGGGATGAGCAGTTCTTC CASTLEGRDEQFF
. TRBJ1-1 TRBV19 15 . TGTGCCACACACCCTCAGGGTATCCCGAACACTGAAGCTTTCTTT CATHPQGIPNTEAFF
. TRBJ2-3 TRBV25-1 16 . TGTGCCAGCAGTGACCCCTCGGACTATTTGGGAGATACGCAGTATTTT CASSDPSDYLGDTQYF
few TRBJ2-2 TRBV6-5 14 . TGTGCCAGCAGTTCTCAGGTGAACACCGGGGAGCTGTTTTTT CASSSQVNTGELFF
. TRBJ2-7 TRBV19 14 . TGTGCCAGTAGTATTGGGCCAGATTCCTACGAGCAGTACTTC CASSIGPDSYEQYF
. TRBJ1-5 TRBV7-9 13 . TGTGCCAGCAGCTCATCAGGGAATCAGCCCCAGCATTTT CASSSSGNQPQHF
. TRBJ2-1 TRBV6-1 14 . TGTGCCAGCAGTGAACCCTACTCCTACAATGAGCAGTTCTTC CASSEPYSYNEQFF
. TRBJ2-5 TRBV19 15 . TGTGCCAGTAGTCCCACGGGGGTGTGGCGAGAGACCCAGTACTTC CASSPTGVWRETQYF
. TRBJ1-1 TRBV27 13 TRBD1 TGTGCCAGCAGACAGGGGGTGAACACTGAAGCTTTCTTT CASRQGVNTEAFF
. TRBJ1-4 TRBV7-2 15 TRBD1 TGTGCCAGCAGCTTACGCACAGGGGGCTTCCGAAAACTGTTTTTT CASSLRTGGFRKLFF
. TRBJ2-3 TRBV5-1 14 TRBD1 TGCGCCAGCAGCACTCGACAGGGGCGAGATACGCAGTATTTT CASSTRQGRDTQYF
. TRBJ1-6 TRBV11-2 16 . TGTGCCAGCAGTTCCCCTTCAGGAACCCATAATTCACCCCTCCACTTT CASSSPSGTHNSPLHF
. TRBJ2-7 TRBV5-1 12 . TGCGCCAGCAGCTTAGCTCCCGGGGAGCGGTACTTC CASSLAPGERYF
few TRBJ2-7 TRBV7-6 14 TRBD1 TGTGCCAGCAGCTGGTCCACAGGGGGCGGTGAGCAGTACTTC CASSWSTGGGEQYF
. TRBJ2-3 TRBV6-5 13 TRBD2 TGTGCCAGCATACCCCTAGCGGGAGATACGCAGTATTTT CASIPLAGDTQYF
. TRBJ1-4 TRBV5-6 17 TRBD1 TGTGCCAGCAGCGGATGGGGACAGGGCCTGACTAATGAAAAACTGTTTTTT CASSGWGQGLTNEKLFF
. TRBJ1-5 TRBV6-4 13 . TGTGCCAGCAGTGACGGGGGCTATCAGCCCCAGCATTTT CASSDGGYQPQHF
. TRBJ1-3 TRBV5-1 15 . TGCGCCAGCAGCAGTGCAGCGAGCTCTGGAAACACCATATATTTT CASSSAASSGNTIYF
. TRBJ2-1 TRBV11-3 16 TRBD2 TGTGCCAGCAGCCGGGGGACTAGCGGGAGTTCTAGTGAGCAGTTCTTC CASSRGTSGSSSEQFF
. TRBJ1-1 TRBV4-3 16 . TGCGCCAGCAGCCAAACTACGACTCACATGAACACTGAAGCTTTCTTT CASSQTTTHMNTEAFF
. TRBJ2-2 TRBV6-5 14 . TGTGCCAGCAGTTACTCGGGGGCCCCCGGGGAGCTGTTTTTT CASSYSGAPGELFF
. TRBJ1-5 TRBV4-3 16 . TGCGCCAGCAGCCAAGATCGAGCAGGGTATGGGCAGCCCCAGCATTTT CASSQDRAGYGQPQHF
. TRBJ1-1 TRBV10-3 17 . TGTGCCATCAGGAGGTCTGCTTTGGGTCTTCCGAACACTGAAGCTTTCTTT CAIRRSALGLPNTEAFF
. TRBJ1-1 TRBV19 14 . TGTGCCAGTAGTAAGGGACACTTGAACACTGAAGCTTTCTTT CASSKGHLNTEAFF
. TRBJ2-7 TRBV2 15 . TGTGCCAGCAGTGAAGGGCTTGGGGCCTCCTACGAGCAGTACTTC CASSEGLGASYEQYF
. TRBJ2-7 TRBV7-9 14 . TGTGCCAGCAGCTTACCCCAGGTTTCCTACGAGCAGTACTTC CASSLPQVSYEQYF
. TRBJ2-2 TRBV7-9 16 . TGTGCCAGCAGCTTTGAAGGGGCCGCGAACACCGGGGAGCTGTTTTTT CASSFEGAANTGELFF
few TRBJ2-5 TRBV27 14 . TGTGCCAGCAGTCCAACAGGACAGGGAGGGAGGGCGGACTTC CASSPTGQGGRADF
. TRBJ2-7 TRBV6-5 11 . TGTGCCAGCAGTTACGCGGAGGAGCAGTACTTC CASSYAEEQYF
. TRBJ1-2 TRBV7-2 14 . TGTGCCAGCAGCTTAGGGGCGCAGAACTATGGCTACACCTTC CASSLGAQNYGYTF
. TRBJ2-3 TRBV7-2 15 TRBD1 TGTGCCAGCAGCTTAGATCGACAGGGGACAGATACGCAGTATTTT CASSLDRQGTDTQYF
. TRBJ1-6 TRBV5-1 17 TRBD1 TGCGCCAGCAGCTTGGCCGCAGGGGGAAATTTAAATTCACCCCTCCACTTT CASSLAAGGNLNSPLHF
. TRBJ2-7 TRBV29-1 14 TRBD1 TGCAGCGCCCTGACAGGGGGCCTTACGTACGAGCAGTACTTC CSALTGGLTYEQYF
. TRBJ1-1 TRBV6-5 14 . TGTGCCAGCAGTTCCTACAGCCTGAACACTGAAGCTTTCTTT CASSSYSLNTEAFF